This T cell receptor (beta chain) was retrieved from a study of somatic mutations in cytotoxic T cells in rheumatoid arthritis listed by TCRdb under 2017. With regard to the full study: Before any treatment started and right after they were diagnosed, patients gave peripheral blood samples (around 30 ml EDTA). Sorted V beta1+ cells also underwent TCRB sequencing, and some V beta antibody-stained T-cell populations were flow-sorted at nearly 100% purity on a FACSAria II or Sony SH800. Whether expanded CD8+ T-cell clones in untreated, newly diagnosed rheumatoid arthritis carry somatic mutations was the study question, and clonality was characterized with TCRB deep sequencing. TCRB deep sequencing was performed for about 70 rheumatoid arthritis patients and 20 healthy controls. Patients and controls did not essentially differ in median age, which was nearly identical between the groups.

General study outcomes and caveats: The slight TRBV07 underrepresentation in patients was not adjusted for multiple comparisons. There was no significant difference in CD8+ T-cell clonality between rheumatoid arthritis patients and age-matched healthy controls. In 8 out of 65 patients, more than 20% of CD8+ cells belonged to the largest CD8+ clone, while several identical CD8+ TCRB sequences were shared between blood and synovial fluid. In patients, CD8+ clonality rose with age (Spearman r ~ 0.49), which was not the case in healthy controls. The antigen targets of the expanded CD8+ clones were unknown, and absence from virus-specific databases did not rule out viral specificity.

Sequencing of TCRB CDR3 was done on genomic DNA with the immunoSEQ assay. In the original analysis: When patient CD8+ clones exceeding 1% were checked against published virus-specific TCRB sequences, only a few matched. The analyses included only productive TCRB rearrangements. A clone was defined by a unique TCRB CDR3 sequence, and clonality was computed as a productive clonality index based on Shannon entropy. Repertoire overlap between two samples was calculated from the template counts of each clone relative to total templates per sample. V-gene usage measured by flow cytometry correlated with TCRB sequencing V-gene usage, with a Spearman r of roughly 0.55. TCRdb's version of the immuneACCESS table is confined to in-frame rearrangements and falls short of the full clone set. An unresolved V gene accounts for under half of the shortfall where checked; the remainder is of unknown origin. D and trimming were read from the DNA, whereas the V and J calls and clone size are those reported in that table. The sample data list about 29,000 clones, and approximately 86% of these were observed just once. The top ten clones comprise 7.5% to 9.5% of the sample.

From its cysteine to its phenylalanine, the CDR3 spans 13 amino acids. The CDR3 DNA has 39 bases and is translated from base 1. At the junction V is shortened by 3 bases and J by 4 bases; bases outside the gene matches: 2. Looking up the germline V gene (reference sequence) yields CDR1 SGHKS and CDR2 YYEKEE. This clone came up a few times. Its antigen target is currently unknown. No much larger clonotype is one base removed from it; base qualities were not supplied. Flow cytometry confirmed the purity of CD4+ and CD8+ cells that had been isolated by positive magnetic bead selection on an AutoMACS. After a first flow cytometry screen using a TCR V beta antibody panel, clonal expansions were characterized through TCRB deep sequencing of sorted CD8+ fractions. Ficoll-Paque PLUS density gradient separation was used to isolate peripheral blood mononuclear cells. DNA from CD4-enriched, CD8-enriched or PBMC samples was extracted using Nucleospin Tissue or Tissue XS kits and then quantified on a Qubit 2.0 fluorometer.

This TCR was recovered from an adult with rheumatoid arthritis. Material for sequencing was CD8+ T cells sorted from blood. The V and J segments used are TRBV5-5 and TRBJ2-7; 9 of the junction bases match TRBD1. The nucleotides read TGTGCCAGCAGCTCCGGGACAGGGTACGAGCAGTACTTC. Translation gives CASSSGTGYEQYF.